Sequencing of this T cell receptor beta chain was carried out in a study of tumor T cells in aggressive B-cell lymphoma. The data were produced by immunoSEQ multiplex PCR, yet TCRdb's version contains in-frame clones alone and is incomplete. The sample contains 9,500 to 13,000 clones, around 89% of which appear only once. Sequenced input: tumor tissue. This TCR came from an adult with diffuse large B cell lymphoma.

CDR3 sequence: CASSQDQGSAEAFF. The CDR3 DNA reads TGCGCCAGCAGCCAAGATCAAGGGAGCGCTGAAGCTTTCTTT. This chain uses TRBV4-1 with TRBJ1-1, with D unclear. The CDR3 runs 14 residues. Deletions cut 0 bases from V and 6 bases from J, with 11 bases between. Germline V gene lookup returns CDR1 MGHRA and CDR2 YSYEKL.